Listed below are T cell receptor beta chains from one sample, sequenced in a study of T-cell memory formation after mild COVID-19. In TCRdb, the 5' RACE reads were re-called with MiXCR into one record per CDR3 protein. The sample includes approximately 400,000 distinct CDR3 sequences, 18% of them seen just once. Specimen: PBMCs or a T cell subset sorted from them (not recorded which). Receptors originate from a man aged 18 to 35 who had mild COVID-19 (a few samples of this study predate the infection). Cell type and time point are not known. Both conserved end residues are part of each CDR3. The D gene is left open where the match is weak. Only some rows state a clone size, as once, few, many or a class for expanded clones.

15	TRBV7-2	.	TRBJ1-4	.	CASSTGVGSNEKLFF	TGTGCCAGCAGCACAGGAGTCGGCTCAAATGAAAAACTGTTTTTT
14	TRBV5-1	TRBD1	TRBJ2-1	few	CASSLGTGGGEQFF	TGCGCCAGCAGCTTGGGGACAGGGGGCGGTGAGCAGTTCTTC
15	TRBV27	.	TRBJ2-7	few	CASSLWPGESYEQYF	TGTGCCAGCAGTTTATGGCCAGGCGAATCCTACGAGCAGTACTTC
14	TRBV7-9	.	TRBJ1-1	few	CASSLYRMPAEAFF	TGTGCCAGCAGCTTATATCGCATGCCGGCTGAAGCTTTCTTT
16	TRBV6-7	TRBD1	TRBJ1-5	.	CASIRPPDREYQPQHF	TGTGCCAGCATCAGACCCCCGGACAGGGAATATCAGCCCCAGCATTTT
18	TRBV27	.	TRBJ2-2	.	CASSLGTNPRGGTGELFF	TGTGCCAGCAGTTTAGGGACAAACCCCAGGGGGGGCACCGGGGAGCTGTTTTTT
15	TRBV6-5	.	TRBJ1-2	few	CASSYSAVTISGYTF	TGTGCCAGCAGTTATAGTGCCGTAACTATTAGCGGCTACACCTTC
15	TRBV11-2	TRBD2	TRBJ2-3	.	CASSYSGGQGDTQYF	TGTGCCAGCAGCTATAGCGGGGGCCAAGGAGATACGCAGTATTTT
15	TRBV12-3/TRBV12-4	.	TRBJ1-3	.	CASSLILGSGNTIYF	TGTGCCAGCAGTTTAATTTTAGGCTCTGGAAACACCATATATTTT
12	TRBV6-5	.	TRBJ1-3	.	CASGNWGDTIYF	TGTGCCAGCGGCAATTGGGGCGACACCATATATTTT
14	TRBV28	.	TRBJ2-3	.	CASSTTGTTDTQYF	TGTGCCAGCAGTACCACAGGGACCACAGATACGCAGTATTTT
15	TRBV7-8	.	TRBJ1-2	.	CASSAGSGANYGYTF	TGTGCCAGCAGCGCAGGGTCGGGGGCGAACTATGGCTACACCTTC
15	TRBV20-1	TRBD1	TRBJ1-5	few	CSARPYRGGNQPQHF	TGCAGTGCTAGGCCGTACAGGGGAGGCAATCAGCCCCAGCATTTT
12	TRBV12-3/TRBV12-4	.	TRBJ1-2	many	CASSLQNYGYTF	TGTGCCAGCAGTTTACAAAACTATGGCTACACCTTC
15	TRBV12-3/TRBV12-4	TRBD2	TRBJ2-5	few	CASSARGRGQETQYF	TGTGCCAGCAGTGCTCGTGGGAGGGGCCAAGAGACCCAGTACTTC
16	TRBV3-1	.	TRBJ1-5	.	CASSLNPLGSGQPQHF	TGTGCCAGCAGCCTGAACCCCCTGGGCTCGGGTCAGCCCCAGCATTTT